This T cell receptor (beta chain) appears in the sequencing data of a study of shared clonotypes between healthy human individuals. Study details: Two women and a few men aged 18 to 49 made up the donors. Three plates each covered CD4 naive and memory; CD8 naive two, CD8 memory one.

Some clones are missing from TCRdb's copy, which holds only in-frame ones; the method was immunoSEQ multiplex PCR. The table lists some 2,000,000 clones, about 94% of them singletons. Points from the study as a whole: Compared with clonotypes that all four donors shared, non-shared clonotypes had lower generation probabilities.

CD8 cells regarded as naive lacked CD45RO, were positively chosen for CCR7, and omitted terminally differentiated effector memory CD45RA+ cells. A remark on this clone: The antigen is unknown.

The sequence was collected from a man aged 18 to 35 in good health. Sequenced sample: naive CD8+ T cells sorted from blood.

The CDR3 sequence is CASSLAQRLAHLTDTQYF. DNA for the CDR3: TGTGCCAGCAGCTTAGCGCAGAGACTAGCGCATCTCACAGATACGCAGTATTTT. The chain carries TRBV7-6 and TRBJ2-3; TRBD2 aligns across 8 bases. The CDR3 consists of 18 residues. The ends lost 0 bases at V and 2 bases at J; junction bases unmatched: 10. Germline V CDR1 and CDR2: SGHVS, FNYEAQ.